The table lists the clone carrying this T cell receptor beta chain with a few counts. Profiled with immunoSEQ multiplex PCR; TCRdb holds only in-frame clones, not every one. The sample yields over a million clones, around 78% seen once. Germline values: CDR1 SGHNT, CDR2 YYREEE (reference sequence). The CDR3 runs 15 residues. V was cut by 2 bases and J by 0 bases, with 10 bases left in between. The sample originates from a study of shared clonotypes between healthy human individuals. This clonotype was obtained from a man aged 18 to 30 in good health. Some clones in this sample may be carry-over from other donors' samples. J is TRBJ2-3 and V is TRBV5-4; D is uncertain. The sequenced sample consisted of memory CD4+ T cells from PBMCs. Subset: CD45RA-negative fraction. CDR3 loop: CASSFPLLSTDTQYF. The CDR3 nucleotides read TGTGCCAGCAGCTTTCCCCTTCTTAGCACAGATACGCAGTATTTT.